This TCR beta chain was identified during a study of T-cell memory formation after mild COVID-19. The V gene's germline CDR1 is DFQATT and CDR2 SNEGSKA (reference sequence). The CDR3 has 13 amino acids. V gave up 3 bases and J gave up 0 bases, with 8 bases separating them. Constant-segment primers served in 5'RACE that generated TCR alpha and TCR beta cDNA libraries bearing sample barcodes and UMIs. TCRdb re-analysed the 5' RACE reads in MiXCR, keeping a single row per CDR3 protein. The repertoire consists of 450,000 or so distinct CDR3 sequences, with roughly 20% occurring once and the leading ten covering approximately 8.4%. This clonotype was recorded a few times.

Sample: PBMCs or a T cell subset sorted from them (not recorded which). The V and J genes are TRBV20-1 and TRBJ1-2; D unclear. The clonotype comes from an adult woman who had mild COVID-19 (a few samples of this study predate the infection). Cell type and time point are not known. The CDR3, as DNA: TGCAGTGCTAGCCTGGATGCTAACTATGGCTACACCTTC. Protein: CSASLDANYGYTF.